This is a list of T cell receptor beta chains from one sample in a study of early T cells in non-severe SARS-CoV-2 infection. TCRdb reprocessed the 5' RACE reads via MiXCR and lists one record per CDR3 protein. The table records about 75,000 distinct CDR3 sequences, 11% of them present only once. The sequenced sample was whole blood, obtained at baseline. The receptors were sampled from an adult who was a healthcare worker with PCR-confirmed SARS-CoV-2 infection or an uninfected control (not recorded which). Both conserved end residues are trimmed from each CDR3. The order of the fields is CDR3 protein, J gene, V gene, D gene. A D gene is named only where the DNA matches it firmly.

CDR3aa: ASSLGWNEQF; j_gene: TRBJ2-1; v_gene: TRBV7-9; d_gene: NA
CDR3aa: ASSERVQDGTEAF; j_gene: TRBJ1-1; v_gene: TRBV28; d_gene: NA
CDR3aa: ASTSGAYNEQF; j_gene: TRBJ2-1; v_gene: TRBV12-3/TRBV12-4; d_gene: TRBD2
CDR3aa: ASGGTFNYNEQF; j_gene: TRBJ2-1; v_gene: TRBV6-2/TRBV6-3; d_gene: NA
CDR3aa: SARGLAKNIQY; j_gene: TRBJ2-4; v_gene: TRBV20-1; d_gene: NA
CDR3aa: AWSQDRNTEAF; j_gene: TRBJ1-1; v_gene: TRBV30; d_gene: NA
CDR3aa: ASSSSARRGNSPLH; j_gene: TRBJ1-6; v_gene: TRBV11-2; d_gene: NA
CDR3aa: ASSFLQGPNGYT; j_gene: TRBJ1-2; v_gene: TRBV12-3/TRBV12-4; d_gene: TRBD1
CDR3aa: SANPSGGDLYNEQF; j_gene: TRBJ2-1; v_gene: TRBV20-1; d_gene: NA
CDR3aa: SVVASGAFNEQF; j_gene: TRBJ2-1; v_gene: TRBV29-1; d_gene: TRBD2
CDR3aa: ASSLAQGRDTQY; j_gene: TRBJ2-3; v_gene: TRBV7-2; d_gene: NA
CDR3aa: ATSKTYYEQY; j_gene: TRBJ2-7; v_gene: TRBV15; d_gene: NA
CDR3aa: ASRKIAKNIQY; j_gene: TRBJ2-4; v_gene: TRBV6-4; d_gene: NA
CDR3aa: ASSRTQPNTGELF; j_gene: TRBJ2-2; v_gene: TRBV11-3; d_gene: NA
CDR3aa: SAPGTSAVDEQF; j_gene: TRBJ2-1; v_gene: TRBV20-1; d_gene: NA
CDR3aa: SAEGGGEQY; j_gene: TRBJ2-7; v_gene: TRBV20-1; d_gene: TRBD1
CDR3aa: ASSSFVRELF; j_gene: TRBJ2-1; v_gene: TRBV12-3/TRBV12-4; d_gene: NA
CDR3aa: ASSLTGSGELF; j_gene: TRBJ2-2; v_gene: TRBV28; d_gene: NA
CDR3aa: ASSQQRSTNEKLF; j_gene: TRBJ1-4; v_gene: TRBV19; d_gene: NA
CDR3aa: ASSVEGGRTDTQY; j_gene: TRBJ2-3; v_gene: TRBV9; d_gene: NA
CDR3aa: ASSPTTTRVSYNEQF; j_gene: TRBJ2-1; v_gene: TRBV5-6; d_gene: NA
CDR3aa: ATSAEPFLEQF; j_gene: TRBJ2-1; v_gene: TRBV15; d_gene: NA
CDR3aa: SAPTGNTRGAF; j_gene: TRBJ1-1; v_gene: TRBV20-1; d_gene: NA